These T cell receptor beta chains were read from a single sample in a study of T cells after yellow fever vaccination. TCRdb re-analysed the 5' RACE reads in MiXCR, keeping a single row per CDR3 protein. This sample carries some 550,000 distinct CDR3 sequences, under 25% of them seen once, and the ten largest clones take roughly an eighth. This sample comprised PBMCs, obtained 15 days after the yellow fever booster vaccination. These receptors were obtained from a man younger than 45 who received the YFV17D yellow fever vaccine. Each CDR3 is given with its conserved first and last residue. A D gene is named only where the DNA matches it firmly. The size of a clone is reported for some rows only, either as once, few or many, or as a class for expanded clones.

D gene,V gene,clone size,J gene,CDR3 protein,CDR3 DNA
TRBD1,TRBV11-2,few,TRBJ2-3,CASSSTGQTDTQYF,TGTGCCAGCAGCTCGACAGGGCAGACAGATACGCAGTATTTT
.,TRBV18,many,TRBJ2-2,CASSPLGGADTGELFF,TGTGCCAGCTCACCCCTCGGGGGCGCGGACACCGGGGAGCTGTTTTTT
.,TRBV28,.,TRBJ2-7,CASTPTSGRIRNEQYF,TGTGCCAGCACCCCGACGTCAGGGCGGATCCGGAACGAGCAGTACTTC
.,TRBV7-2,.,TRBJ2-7,CASRRTGVPYEQYF,TGTGCCAGCAGAAGAACGGGTGTTCCCTACGAGCAGTACTTC
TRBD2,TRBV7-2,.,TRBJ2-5,CASLGGGETQYF,TGTGCCAGCCTCGGCGGGGGAGAGACCCAGTACTTC
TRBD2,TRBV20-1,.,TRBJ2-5,CSEGTSGGETQYF,TGCAGTGAAGGAACTAGCGGAGGGGAGACCCAGTACTTC
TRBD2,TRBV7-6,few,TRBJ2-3,CASTASPPGLAGPDTQYF,TGTGCCAGCACCGCATCGCCACCGGGACTAGCGGGACCAGATACGCAGTATTTT
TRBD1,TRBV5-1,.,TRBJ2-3,CASSLSGTGPDTQYF,TGCGCCAGCAGCTTATCCGGGACAGGACCAGATACGCAGTATTTT
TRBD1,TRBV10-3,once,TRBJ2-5,CAISEPRTGGQTQYF,TGTGCCATCAGTGAGCCTCGGACAGGGGGACAGACCCAGTACTTC
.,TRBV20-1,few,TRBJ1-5,CSARDEVYSNQPQHF,TGCAGTGCTAGAGATGAGGTTTATAGCAATCAGCCCCAGCATTTT
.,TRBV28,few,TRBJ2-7,CASSLPGQYEQYF,TGTGCCAGCAGTTTACCGGGACAATACGAGCAGTACTTC
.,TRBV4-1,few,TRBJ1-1,CASSQDWAANTEAFF,TGCGCCAGCAGCCAAGATTGGGCAGCGAACACTGAAGCTTTCTTT
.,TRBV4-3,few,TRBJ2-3,CASSQDTGYPDTQYF,TGCGCCAGCAGCCAAGATACGGGGTATCCAGATACGCAGTATTTT